The TCR beta chain under discussion was sequenced for a study of blood T cell repertoires in COVID-19. The overall study: COVID-19 samples, acute and convalescent, were from the United States, Italy and Spain. In each case, the material was cDNA or gDNA derived from T cells, B-cell-depleted T cells, or PBMCs.

As originally analysed: Reference gene primer amplification yielded estimated nucleated cell counts. Profiled with immunoSEQ multiplex PCR; TCRdb holds only in-frame clones, not every one. D and trimming come from the DNA, and the V and J calls and clone size come from that table. The sample contains some 130,000 clones, approximately 88% of which appear only once. The CDR3 has 14 amino acids. V was shortened by 10 bases and J by 2 bases, with 17 bases between the two germline ends. Germline-derived CDR1 and CDR2 are MDHEN and SYDVKM. This clonotype originated in a man in his fifties or sixties with acute or convalescent COVID-19. The specimen sequenced was peripheral blood. The chain couples TRBV28 to TRBJ1-1, with D tentatively TRBD1 (5 bases). CDR3 amino acids: CATSRAGLNTEAFF. The DNA of the CDR3 is TGTGCCACCTCCAGGGCAGGGCTCAACACTGAAGCTTTCTTT.